This is a list of T cell receptor beta chains from one sample in a study of neurological immune-mediated disorders. TCRdb analysed the 5' RACE reads with MiXCR anew, one entry per CDR3 protein. The profile shows about 58,000 distinct CDR3 sequences, around 3.4% of them singletons. Material: PBMCs. The receptors originated from a woman aged 60 to 75 with multiple sclerosis. CDR3s include the opening cysteine and the closing phenylalanine or tryptophan. A D gene is named only where the DNA matches it firmly. Only part of the rows carry a size: once, few, many, or a class if the clone is expanded.

len,v_gene,j_gene,abundance,d_gene,CDR3nt,CDR3aa
15,TRBV6-6,TRBJ1-1,many,-,TGTGCCAGCAGTTACAGGTGGTGGGGGAACACTGAAGCTTTCTTT,CASSYRWWGNTEAFF
12,TRBV11-2,TRBJ1-4,many,-,TGTGCCAGCAGCGTCAGAGGTGAAAAACTGTTTTTT,CASSVRGEKLFF
15,TRBV4-3,TRBJ1-1,-,-,TGCGCCAGCAGCCAAGTCCACGGGTCGTTTACTAAAGCTTTCTTT,CASSQVHGSFTKAFF
14,TRBV5-1,TRBJ2-3,many,-,TGCGCCAGCAGCTTGGAAGGGGGCACAGATACGCAGTATTTT,CASSLEGGTDTQYF
14,TRBV5-6,TRBJ2-7,-,TRBD1,TGTGCCAGCAGCTCAGGACAGGGGAACTACGAGCAGTACTTC,CASSSGQGNYEQYF
15,TRBV29-1,TRBJ2-6,many,-,TGCAGCGTTGCGGGGGGAGACAGGGGGGCCAACGTCCTGACTTTC,CSVAGGDRGANVLTF
15,TRBV20-1,TRBJ1-2,many,TRBD1,TGCAGTGCTGGCTCGGGACAGGGCTTTAACTATGGCTACACCTTC,CSAGSGQGFNYGYTF
14,TRBV5-1,TRBJ2-3,many,TRBD1,TGCGCCACCGCCCGACAGGGGGCCATAGATACGCAGTATTTT,CATARQGAIDTQYF
11,TRBV12-3/TRBV12-4,TRBJ2-2,few,-,TGTGCCAGCAGTTTGGACGGGGAGCTGTTTTTT,CASSLDGELFF
18,TRBV4-1,TRBJ1-1,many,-,TGCGCCAGCAGCCAAGATGGGGGGACGCCGGGAGGGTACACTGAAGCTTTCTTT,CASSQDGGTPGGYTEAFF
14,TRBV9,TRBJ2-7,many,-,TGTGCCAGCAGCGTAGCAGGGGATCCCTACGAGCAGTACTTC,CASSVAGDPYEQYF
15,TRBV20-1,TRBJ1-6,many,-,TGCAGTGCTAGACAGATCCTCTCCTATAATTCACCCCTCCACTTT,CSARQILSYNSPLHF
15,TRBV5-1,TRBJ2-2,many,-,TGCGCCAGCAGCTTGAGCGGGACAAAAACCGGGGAGCTGTTTTTT,CASSLSGTKTGELFF
15,TRBV11-2,TRBJ2-7,-,TRBD1,TGTGCCAGCAGCTTAGTTTCACAGGGGCTCTACGAGCAGTACTTC,CASSLVSQGLYEQYF
14,TRBV20-1,TRBJ2-1,few,-,TGCAGTGCCAAGGGGATGCGTACTTCTGGAGAGCAGTTCTTC,CSAKGMRTSGEQFF
11,TRBV20-1,TRBJ1-2,many,-,TGCAGTGCTAGAGACCGGGATGGCTACACCTTC,CSARDRDGYTF
15,TRBV7-9,TRBJ1-1,many,TRBD1,TGTGCCAGCAGTAGTCGCTTGACAGGGGGCGCAAAAGCTTTCTTT,CASSSRLTGGAKAFF
15,TRBV20-1,TRBJ1-2,many,TRBD1,TGCAGTGCTAGAACCGGGACAGGGGGCGCAGAAGGCTACACCTTC,CSARTGTGGAEGYTF
15,TRBV7-8,TRBJ2-7,many,TRBD1,TGTGCCAGCAGCTCGCCGGGACAGGGGCCCTACGAGCAGTACTTC,CASSSPGQGPYEQYF
17,TRBV7-2,TRBJ1-4,many,TRBD1,TGCGCCAGCAGCCGGGGGACAGGGGGCATTGCTAATGAAAAACTGTTTTTT,CASSRGTGGIANEKLFF
18,TRBV29-1,TRBJ2-1,many,TRBD2,TGCAGCGTTGTCGGGCTAGCGGATAGGGCGAGCTCCTACAATGAGCAGTTCTTC,CSVVGLADRASSYNEQFF
14,TRBV20-1,TRBJ2-5,-,-,TGCAGTGCTAAAGGAGGAAGGTACCAAGAGACCCAGTACTTC,CSAKGGRYQETQYF
14,TRBV20-1,TRBJ2-5,many,TRBD1,TGCAGTGCTAGAGCCGGCAGGGGGCAAGAGACCCAGTACTTC,CSARAGRGQETQYF
14,TRBV7-2,TRBJ2-2,many,-,TGTGCCAGCACCTTTGTGGGGAACACCGGGGAGCTGTTTTTT,CASTFVGNTGELFF
14,TRBV7-9,TRBJ1-2,many,-,TGTGCCAGCAGCTTAAGTAGAGGGGACTATGGCTACACCTTC,CASSLSRGDYGYTF
16,TRBV28,TRBJ1-6,many,TRBD1,TGTGCCAGCAGTTTATGGGTGGGACAGGGGTCGCCACCCCTCCACTTT,CASSLWVGQGSPPLHF
13,TRBV7-8,TRBJ2-5,many,-,TGTGCCAGCAGCTTAGGCGGAGAAGAGACCCAGTACTTC,CASSLGGEETQYF
16,TRBV2,TRBJ1-5,few,-,TGTGCCAGCAGTAGTTTAGTCACAACTAGCAATCAGCCCCAGCATTTT,CASSSLVTTSNQPQHF
15,TRBV20-1,TRBJ2-6,-,-,TGCAGTGCTATGGGGGGGGCGCAAGGGGCCAACGTCCTGACTTTC,CSAMGGAQGANVLTF
16,TRBV5-5,TRBJ2-5,medium-sized,TRBD2,TGTGCCAGCAGCCATAGCGGGATCACGGTGTCTGAGACCCAGTACTTC,CASSHSGITVSETQYF
13,TRBV20-1,TRBJ1-5,many,-,TGCAGTGCTCCCATTCAGGGGCGTCAGCCCCAGCATTTT,CSAPIQGRQPQHF
17,TRBV7-9,TRBJ2-5,many,TRBD2,TGTGCCAGCAGCCCGAAGACTAGCGGGAGGGCCGTTGAGACCCAGTACTTC,CASSPKTSGRAVETQYF
14,TRBV3-1,TRBJ2-2,many,-,TGTGCCAGCAGCCCAATAGGTGACACCGGGGAGCTGTTTTTT,CASSPIGDTGELFF
12,TRBV20-1,TRBJ2-7,-,-,TGCAGTGCTAGCCCCGATAGGTACGAGCAGTACTTC,CSASPDRYEQYF
19,TRBV4-3,TRBJ1-4,many,-,TGCGCCAGCAGCCAAGATCCCATTCAGGGTGGCAGGCGGGGTGAAAAACTGTTTTTT,CASSQDPIQGGRRGEKLFF
13,TRBV6-5,TRBJ2-3,many,-,TGTGCCAGCAGTTACATCGGCACAGATACGCAGTATTTT,CASSYIGTDTQYF
14,TRBV28,TRBJ1-6,many,-,TGTGCCAGCAATGACAATCGGTTTTATTCACCCCTCCACTTT,CASNDNRFYSPLHF
13,TRBV7-9,TRBJ2-3,many,-,TGTGCCAGCAGCCTCCGGCCCACAGATACGCAGTATTTT,CASSLRPTDTQYF
15,TRBV15,TRBJ2-7,many,TRBD2,TGTGCCACCAGCAGAGGCAGAGCGGGGGCCTACGAGCAGTACTTC,CATSRGRAGAYEQYF
14,TRBV29-1,TRBJ1-1,many,-,TGCAGCGTTAACCGGGGGCGCGGGGCTACTGAAGCTTTCTTT,CSVNRGRGATEAFF
16,TRBV12-3/TRBV12-4,TRBJ2-3,many,-,TGTGCCAGCAGTTCCTGGGCACGGGGGCCGGGAGATACGCAGTATTTT,CASSSWARGPGDTQYF
15,TRBV7-2,TRBJ2-7,many,TRBD1,TGTGCCAGCAGCCGCTCGACAGGGGACTCCTACGAGCAGTACTTC,CASSRSTGDSYEQYF
14,TRBV9,TRBJ1-1,many,-,TGTGCCAGCAGCGCCCTTAAGGGGAACACTGAAGCTTTCTTT,CASSALKGNTEAFF
16,TRBV18,TRBJ1-3,many,-,TGTGCCAGCTCACCCCGGGACTCCCGCTCTGGAAACACCATATATTTT,CASSPRDSRSGNTIYF
16,TRBV5-1,TRBJ2-5,many,TRBD1,TGCGCCAGCAGCTTGGCGGGGACAGGGCAGGGAGAGACCCAGTACTTC,CASSLAGTGQGETQYF
16,TRBV11-2,TRBJ2-5,many,TRBD2,TGTGCCAGCAGCCCTCGACTAGCGGGAGAGGGAGAGACCCAGTACTTC,CASSPRLAGEGETQYF
11,TRBV10-2,TRBJ2-7,many,-,TGCGCCAGCAGTGAGTCGAACGAGCAGTACTTC,CASSESNEQYF
15,TRBV7-2,TRBJ1-2,many,-,TGTGCCAGCAGCTTAGCGGGAACAGGGCGAGGTGGCTACACCTTC,CASSLAGTGRGGYTF
13,TRBV2,TRBJ2-2,many,-,TGTGCCAGCAGAAGCTTAGCGACCGGGGAGCTGTTTTTT,CASRSLATGELFF
17,TRBV5-1,TRBJ2-3,many,-,TGCGCCAGCAGCTCGATGACTCCTTGGGGCCACACAGATACGCAGTATTTT,CASSSMTPWGHTDTQYF
12,TRBV7-2,TRBJ2-4,many,-,TGTGCCAGCAGCTATGGTGGAAACATTCAGTACTTC,CASSYGGNIQYF
14,TRBV5-1,TRBJ2-3,many,-,TGCGCCAGCAGCCGGAACCGGGTCACAGATACGCAGTATTTT,CASSRNRVTDTQYF
14,TRBV20-1,TRBJ2-3,many,-,TGCAGTGCTAGTTTCCCAGGGGGCACAGATACGCAGTATTTT,CSASFPGGTDTQYF
13,TRBV7-9,TRBJ2-1,many,-,TGTGCCAGCAGCAACGGCGGCTTGGATGAGCAGTTCTTC,CASSNGGLDEQFF
13,TRBV11-2,TRBJ2-7,many,-,TGTGCCAGCAGCTTAGTTTCGGGCTACGAGCAGTACTTC,CASSLVSGYEQYF
13,TRBV10-1,TRBJ1-5,many,-,TGCGCCAGCAGTCCATCCCGGGAGGGGGCCCAGCATTTT,CASSPSREGAQHF
14,TRBV6-5,TRBJ2-3,many,-,TGTGCCAGCAGCCTTACTAGCTCCGGAGATACGCAGTATTTT,CASSLTSSGDTQYF
13,TRBV7-8,TRBJ1-1,many,-,TGTGCCAGCAGCCCAAAGCGGAACACTGAAGCTTTCTTT,CASSPKRNTEAFF
17,TRBV27,TRBJ2-7,many,-,TGTGCCAGCAAACCTTCACGGGGCCTGATGAAAACGTACGAGCAGTACTTC,CASKPSRGLMKTYEQYF